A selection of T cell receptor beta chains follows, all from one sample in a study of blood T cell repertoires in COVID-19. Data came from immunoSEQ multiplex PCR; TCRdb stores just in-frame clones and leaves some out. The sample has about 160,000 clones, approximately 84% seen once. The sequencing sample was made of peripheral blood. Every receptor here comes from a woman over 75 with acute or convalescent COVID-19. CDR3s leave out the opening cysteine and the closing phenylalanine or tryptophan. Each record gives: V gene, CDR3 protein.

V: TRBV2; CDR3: ASSEALAGRGMNTEAF
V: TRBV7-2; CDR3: ASSSGTGGWNTEAF
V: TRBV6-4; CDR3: ASSDSESTDTQY
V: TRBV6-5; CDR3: ASWRPATNEKLF
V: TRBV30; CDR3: AIDRGRAEYYGYT
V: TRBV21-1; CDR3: ASSKISRVGAQDYGYT
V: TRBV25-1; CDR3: ASSDPAGQILDTQY
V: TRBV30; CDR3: AWSVTGYGNTIY
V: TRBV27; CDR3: ASSFFAGGLGEQF
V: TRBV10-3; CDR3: AISGGAGINYGYT
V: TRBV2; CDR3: ASRDHTSLNEQF
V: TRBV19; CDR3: ASSIGLASNEQF
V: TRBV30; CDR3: AWSYEQGFGGYT
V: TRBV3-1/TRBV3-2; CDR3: ASSPDRGDQPQH
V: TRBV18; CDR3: ASSPGQRNTEAF